This T cell receptor beta chain appears in the sequencing data of a study of T cell responses to AZD1222 COVID-19 vaccine. V was pared by 4 bases and J by 0 bases, with 7 bases between. This CDR3 comprises 13 residues. Germline CDR1 is SGHRS and CDR2 is YFSETQ. Details on this clone: Its antigen is currently unknown.

Sequencing was performed with immunoSEQ multiplex PCR; in TCRdb, only in-frame clones are kept and a portion is missing. The sample has 90,000 to 150,000 clones; about nine tenths are singletons. General study results and limits: A mostly white British donor set with more females was recruited, and clonal diversity was possibly underestimated. After two AZD1222 doses, spike-specific TCR breadth and depth rose versus day 0.

The source material was peripheral blood, sampled 28 days after the second AZD1222 dose. This clonotype originated in an adult who received the AZD1222 COVID-19 vaccine. V is TRBV5-1 and J is TRBJ2-5, with D possibly being TRBD2 (6 bases). CDR3 bases: TGCGCCAGCAGCCGGGGGTACCAAGAGACCCAGTACTTC. Its translation: CASSRGYQETQYF. The entire variable domain, with the rest obtained from reference TRBV5-1 and TRBJ2-5, is as follows: KAGVTQTPRYLIKTRGQQVTLSCSPISGHRSVSWYQQTPGQGLQFLFEYFSETQRNKGNFPGRFSGRQFSNSRSEMNVSTLELGDSALYLCASSRGYQETQYFGPGTRLLVL.